These T cell receptor beta chains were read from a single sample in a study of T cells in Graves' hyperthyroidism and ophthalmopathy. TCRdb independently ran MiXCR on the multiplex PCR reads; one entry per CDR3 protein. This table holds fewer than 400,000 distinct CDR3 sequences, 15% to 20% found once. Sequencing was carried out using blood. The receptors were sampled from a man between 25 and 39 years old with Graves' hyperthyroidism. Both conserved end residues are part of each CDR3. Each record gives: J gene, D gene, V gene, clone size, CDR3 DNA, CDR3 protein. The D gene is left open where the match is weak. Size is omitted from some rows. Given values are once, few, many or a class for expanded clones.

TRBJ2-5,TRBD2,TRBV10-3,.,TGTGCCTCCCGGACTAGCGGGGCGGAGTATGAGACCCAGTACTTC,CASRTSGAEYETQYF
TRBJ1-2,.,TRBV19,.,TGTGCCAGTAGTATAGGACGGTTTGGCTACACCTTC,CASSIGRFGYTF
TRBJ1-2,TRBD1,TRBV7-8,many,TGTGCCAGCAGCTTATATACTGACAGGGAGCGCGGCTACACCTTC,CASSLYTDRERGYTF
TRBJ1-5,TRBD1,TRBV28,many,TGTGCCAGCAGTTTTACCGGGACAGAGAATCAGCCCCAGCATTTT,CASSFTGTENQPQHF
TRBJ2-2,.,TRBV6-1,few,TGTGCCAGCAGTCGCGCGAGCGGCAGCACCGGGGAGCTGTTTTTT,CASSRASGSTGELFF
TRBJ2-4,.,TRBV19,few,TGTGCCAGTAGTACTTCCAGTGGGGACATTCAGTACTTC,CASSTSSGDIQYF
TRBJ1-5,.,TRBV18,.,TGTGCCAGCTCACCACAGAACAGCGTTAGCAATCAGCCCCAGCATTTT,CASSPQNSVSNQPQHF
TRBJ2-7,.,TRBV20-1,many,TGCAGTGCTAGGGGTAGAATCTACGAGCAGTACTTC,CSARGRIYEQYF
TRBJ2-7,.,TRBV29-1,few,TGCAGCGTTGAGACTGGTGAGCAGTACTTC,CSVETGEQYF
TRBJ2-2,.,TRBV12-3/TRBV12-4,many,TGTGCCAGCAGTTTAGAACGGCTGAACACCGGGGAGCTGTTTTTT,CASSLERLNTGELFF
TRBJ2-2,TRBD2,TRBV20-1,many,TGCAGTGCTCGACTAGCGGGAGATCACGGGGAGCTGTTTTTT,CSARLAGDHGELFF
TRBJ2-7,TRBD1,TRBV18,many,TGTGCCAGCTCCGGGACAGATCTGTCCTACGAGCAGTACTTC,CASSGTDLSYEQYF
TRBJ2-3,TRBD2,TRBV30,many,TGTGCCTGGAGTGTAAGACTAGCCAGCACAGATACGCAGTATTTT,CAWSVRLASTDTQYF
TRBJ2-3,.,TRBV7-2,many,TGTGCCAGCAGCTCAGCGAAGGGCGTTGATACGCAGTATTTT,CASSSAKGVDTQYF
TRBJ2-2,.,TRBV30,many,TGTGCCTGGCAAAGGGCCGGGGAGCTGTTTTTT,CAWQRAGELFF
TRBJ2-2,.,TRBV12-3/TRBV12-4,many,TGTGCCAGCAGTCCTAGGGCGGGATCGAGTAAGGCCGGGGAGCTGTTTTTT,CASSPRAGSSKAGELFF
TRBJ2-1,TRBD2,TRBV10-2,.,TGCGCCAGCGGCGTTATGGCGGGAGGGGTCAATGAGCAGTTCTTC,CASGVMAGGVNEQFF
TRBJ2-5,.,TRBV12-3/TRBV12-4,many,TGTGCCAGCAGTTTAGCCAGGGGGGAATCCCAGTACTTC,CASSLARGESQYF
TRBJ2-2,TRBD2,TRBV30,many,TGTGCCTGCCGTAGCGGGAGGGCCGGCACCGGGGAGCTGTTTTTT,CACRSGRAGTGELFF
TRBJ2-7,.,TRBV10-3,many,TGTGCCATCATGGGCGGGACGTACTACGAGCAGTACTTC,CAIMGGTYYEQYF
TRBJ1-1,.,TRBV7-2,many,TGTGCCAGCAGATGGGGAGCTGAAGCTTTCTTT,CASRWGAEAFF
TRBJ2-7,TRBD1,TRBV20-1,many,TGCAGTGCTAGAGCGACAGGGGCGCTTAGCTACGAGCAGTACTTC,CSARATGALSYEQYF
TRBJ1-2,TRBD1,TRBV7-2,many,TGTGCCAGCAGCTCCCGACAGGGATCAAACTATGGCTACACCTTC,CASSSRQGSNYGYTF
TRBJ2-2,TRBD1,TRBV24-1,few,TGTGCCACCAGTGATCCCGGGACAGGGAATATGAACACCGGGGAGCTGTTTTTT,CATSDPGTGNMNTGELFF
TRBJ2-5,.,TRBV28,few,TGTGCCAGCAGTTCCCCCCGGGCAGGGAGAGAGACCCAGTACTTC,CASSSPRAGRETQYF
TRBJ1-1,.,TRBV6-5,many,TGTGCCAGCAGTTACGGGGGGCGTTACACTGAAGCTTTCTTT,CASSYGGRYTEAFF
TRBJ2-4,.,TRBV13,.,TGTGCCAGCAGTGGGAAGGGGCAAACCATTCAGTACTTC,CASSGKGQTIQYF
TRBJ1-1,.,TRBV4-1,few,TGCGCCAGCAGCCAAGGGTTGGTGGGAAACACTGAAGCTTTCTTT,CASSQGLVGNTEAFF
TRBJ1-4,TRBD1,TRBV30,.,TGTGCCTGGAGTAGCCGACAGGGGCTAGGTAGTCCCGAAAAACTGTTTTTT,CAWSSRQGLGSPEKLFF
TRBJ1-2,.,TRBV20-1,.,TGCAGTGCTAGGGCCCCACTCCGGAAAGGCTACACCTTC,CSARAPLRKGYTF
TRBJ2-7,.,TRBV20-1,.,TGCAGTGCCACCGGGTGGGCTGCGAGCTCCTACGAGCAGTACTTC,CSATGWAASSYEQYF
TRBJ1-1,.,TRBV6-1,few,TGTGCCAGCAGTCTCCAAACGTGGCCAACTGAAGCTTTCTTT,CASSLQTWPTEAFF
TRBJ1-1,.,TRBV30,many,TGTGCCTGGGAGGGAAGGTCTGAAGGTGAAGCTTTCTTT,CAWEGRSEGEAFF
TRBJ2-7,TRBD1,TRBV20-1,many,TGCAGTGCTAGGGCGGGACAGGGGTTCTCCGAGCAGTACTTC,CSARAGQGFSEQYF
TRBJ2-5,.,TRBV9,.,TGTGCCAGCAGCGAAGACAGCCTGGAGACCCAGTACTTC,CASSEDSLETQYF
TRBJ2-2,.,TRBV18,.,TGTGCCAGTGACCAGACAGGGAACACCGGGGAGCTGTTTTTT,CASDQTGNTGELFF
TRBJ2-3,.,TRBV6-2/TRBV6-3,many,TGTGCCAGCAGTTACTCGACCTACCGACGGCCTAGGGATACGCAGTATTTT,CASSYSTYRRPRDTQYF
TRBJ1-5,.,TRBV6-1,.,TGTGCCAGCAGTGAAGCTCAGGGTCTACAGCCCCAGCATTTT,CASSEAQGLQPQHF
TRBJ2-1,TRBD2,TRBV28,many,TGTGCCAGCAGGACTAGCGGGAGCTATGATGAGCAGTTCTTC,CASRTSGSYDEQFF
TRBJ2-1,TRBD2,TRBV3-1,.,TGTGCCAGCAGCCAAGGGGCAGCGGGAGGGGTTACGGCGCAGTTCTTC,CASSQGAAGGVTAQFF
TRBJ1-6,.,TRBV20-1,.,TGCAGTGCTAGCAGGAGCTCCTATAATTCACCCCTCCACTTT,CSASRSSYNSPLHF
TRBJ2-3,.,TRBV19,.,TGTGCCAGTAGTATCCTCTTGGTTCCAGCGGACCCAACAGATACGCAGTATTTT,CASSILLVPADPTDTQYF
TRBJ2-1,TRBD2,TRBV5-6,few,TGTGCCAGCAGCTTGTACAGGTACAGGGGGCAGCCGGGACTAGCGGATGAGCAGTTCTTC,CASSLYRYRGQPGLADEQFF
TRBJ1-5,.,TRBV5-8,.,TGTGCCAGCAGCTCGAGCGGACGCCGTCAGCCCCAGCATTTT,CASSSSGRRQPQHF
TRBJ1-2,.,TRBV30,many,TGTGCCTGGAGCCGGGGGGTCATTAGCTATGGCTACACCTTC,CAWSRGVISYGYTF
TRBJ1-1,.,TRBV2,many,TGTGCCAGCAGCCCTAGGGTCGAGACTGAAGCTTTCTTT,CASSPRVETEAFF
TRBJ1-2,.,TRBV5-7,many,TGTGCCAGCAGCTTAATTATCGAAACTAACTATGGCTACACCTTC,CASSLIIETNYGYTF
TRBJ1-6,.,TRBV7-3,few,TGTGCCAGCAGCTTAAGTTTGGGTTCACCCCTCCACTTT,CASSLSLGSPLHF
TRBJ2-4,TRBD2,TRBV11-2,.,TGTGCCAGCAGTTCCCCCAGCGGGAGGGAAAACATTCAGTACTTC,CASSSPSGRENIQYF
TRBJ2-1,TRBD2,TRBV12-3/TRBV12-4,many,TGTGCCAGCAGTGCCTCTAGATTAGTTAGCGGGGACGACAATGAGCAGTTCTTC,CASSASRLVSGDDNEQFF
TRBJ1-1,.,TRBV29-1,many,TGCAGCGTTCGCAGGAACACTGAAGCTTTCTTT,CSVRRNTEAFF
TRBJ2-1,TRBD2,TRBV7-9,many,TGTGCCAGCAGCCCGGGACTAGCCGATAACCGGGAGCAGTTCTTC,CASSPGLADNREQFF
TRBJ2-5,TRBD2,TRBV7-8,many,TGTGCCAGCAGCACCCCACTAGCGGCTCAAGAGACCCAGTACTTC,CASSTPLAAQETQYF
TRBJ2-1,.,TRBV15,.,TGTGCCACCAGCAGTACGCGGCTAAGCTCCTACAATGAGCAGTTCTTC,CATSSTRLSSYNEQFF
TRBJ2-7,.,TRBV28,.,TGTGCCAGCAGTTTACCCCCGCGGGGCATAAACGAGCAGTACTTC,CASSLPPRGINEQYF
TRBJ2-7,TRBD2,TRBV3-1,many,TGTGCCAGCAGCCGGACGGGACTAGCTCCTTACGAGCAGTACTTC,CASSRTGLAPYEQYF
TRBJ1-1,.,TRBV10-3,.,TGTGCCGGAGGGGGGCAGGGTGAAGCTTTCTTT,CAGGGQGEAFF
TRBJ1-5,.,TRBV19,many,TGTGCCAGTAGTTATAGCAGCTATAGCAATCAGCCCCAGCATTTT,CASSYSSYSNQPQHF
TRBJ1-1,.,TRBV6-1,many,TGTGTCGCACGCCCCAGTTACGGGAACACTGAAGCTTTCTTT,CVARPSYGNTEAFF
TRBJ2-1,TRBD1,TRBV5-1,many,TGCGCCAGCAGCCCACGGGACAGGGGGTCGGGTGAGCAGTTCTTC,CASSPRDRGSGEQFF